This T cell receptor (beta chain) was sequenced during a study of cytomegalovirus exposure and HLA in healthy donors. Study results and limitations: In an earlier analysis, about 87% or about 30%: the productive usage of most TCR beta V segments.

This clone has only one observation. Its antigen remains unidentified. CDR1 is SNHLY, CDR2 FYNNEI, per germline. CDR3 size: 15 residues. V was shortened by 7 bases and J by 0 bases, with 15 bases between the two germline ends. The PCR had 60 Vbeta and 13 Jbeta primers. Clones were read by immunoSEQ multiplex PCR, and TCRdb kept only the in-frame ones, dropping some. This table has around 200,000 clones, 60% to 80% appearing once. Input material: PBMCs. This clonotype was sampled from a woman aged 25 to 39 in good health and CMV-seropositive. The chain uses TRBV2 and TRBJ2-5; maybe TRBD2 (6 bases). The CDR3 loop reads CASIVPGAHQETQYF. CDR3 in DNA: TGTGCCAGCATAGTACCGGGAGCCCACCAAGAGACCCAGTACTTC.